These T cell receptor beta chains were read from a single sample in a study of T cell repertoires in cytomegalovirus infection. TCRdb fed the reads into MiXCR, producing one record per CDR3 protein. The sample lists approximately 280,000 distinct CDR3 sequences, 22% occurring once. Their antigens remain unidentified. The specimen comprised cultured PBMCs, sampled from culture after CMV antigen stimulation. The receptors were gathered from a human donor in good health (CMV status not recorded). Some clones in this sample may be carry-over from other donors' samples. Both conserved end residues are part of each CDR3. Fields, in order: CDR3 DNA, CDR3 protein, V gene, clone size, D gene, J gene. A D gene is named only where the DNA matches it firmly. Size is stated for part of the rows, as once, few or many counts, or as a class when the clone is expanded.

CDR3nt: TGTGCCAGCAGTTCCGGGACTAGCGGGAGGCCCCGGCTCGACGGGGAGACCCAGTACTTC
CDR3aa: CASSSGTSGRPRLDGETQYF
v_gene: TRBV27
abundance: .
d_gene: TRBD2
j_gene: TRBJ2-5

CDR3nt: TGTGCCAGCAGCCAAGATCGGTCAGGGGGCAATCAGCCCCAGCATTTT
CDR3aa: CASSQDRSGGNQPQHF
v_gene: TRBV4-2
abundance: few
d_gene: .
j_gene: TRBJ1-5

CDR3nt: TGCGCCAGCAGCCAAGGTCCAGGGGAACACACTGAAGCTTTCTTT
CDR3aa: CASSQGPGEHTEAFF
v_gene: TRBV4-3
abundance: few
d_gene: .
j_gene: TRBJ1-1

CDR3nt: TGTGCCAGTAGTATAATCGGGGGCCCCAATCAGCCCCAGCATTTT
CDR3aa: CASSIIGGPNQPQHF
v_gene: TRBV19
abundance: .
d_gene: .
j_gene: TRBJ1-5

CDR3nt: TGTGCCAGCATTGAGGGACTAACGGGGTCGGGTGAGCAGTTCTTC
CDR3aa: CASIEGLTGSGEQFF
v_gene: TRBV2
abundance: .
d_gene: TRBD2
j_gene: TRBJ2-1

CDR3nt: TGTGCCAGCAGCTTCAAGGGGGGGGCCTACGAGCAGTACTTC
CDR3aa: CASSFKGGAYEQYF
v_gene: TRBV13
abundance: few
d_gene: .
j_gene: TRBJ2-7

CDR3nt: TGTGCCATCAGTGGTGAAAAGAGGTCCGAGCAGTACTTC
CDR3aa: CAISGEKRSEQYF
v_gene: TRBV10-3
abundance: .
d_gene: .
j_gene: TRBJ2-7

CDR3nt: TGTGCCACGACGGCCCTGCAGGGTGAAGCTTTCTTT
CDR3aa: CATTALQGEAFF
v_gene: TRBV10-3
abundance: .
d_gene: .
j_gene: TRBJ1-1

CDR3nt: TGTGCCAGCAGCGCCGGGACTAGCGGTTCCTACGAGCAGTACTTC
CDR3aa: CASSAGTSGSYEQYF
v_gene: TRBV7-9
abundance: .
d_gene: TRBD2
j_gene: TRBJ2-7

CDR3nt: TGCGCCAGCAGCCCTGGGCCGCCGGGAATTAGCGGGAGGAGAAATGAGCAGTTCTTC
CDR3aa: CASSPGPPGISGRRNEQFF
v_gene: TRBV5-1
abundance: .
d_gene: TRBD2
j_gene: TRBJ2-1

CDR3nt: TGTGCCAGCAGCTTAAGTCAGACTAGCGGACCCACAGATACGCAGTATTTT
CDR3aa: CASSLSQTSGPTDTQYF
v_gene: TRBV7-9
abundance: few
d_gene: TRBD2
j_gene: TRBJ2-3

CDR3nt: TGTGCCAGCAGTTTCCCCAATGAGCAGTTCTTC
CDR3aa: CASSFPNEQFF
v_gene: TRBV12-3/TRBV12-4
abundance: few
d_gene: .
j_gene: TRBJ2-1

CDR3nt: TGTGCCAGCAGCTTATATGTTCAGCCCCAGCATTTT
CDR3aa: CASSLYVQPQHF
v_gene: TRBV7-2
abundance: .
d_gene: .
j_gene: TRBJ1-5

CDR3nt: TGTGCCAGCGGAGACACTTCCTACGAGCAGTACTTC
CDR3aa: CASGDTSYEQYF
v_gene: TRBV28
abundance: few
d_gene: .
j_gene: TRBJ2-7

CDR3nt: TGTGCCAGCAGTGACATGGGGGCCACCGGGGAGCTGTTTTTT
CDR3aa: CASSDMGATGELFF
v_gene: TRBV6-1
abundance: few
d_gene: .
j_gene: TRBJ2-2

CDR3nt: TGTGCCAGCAGTTTGCCCGGTACAGGTTCCTACGAGCAGTACTTC
CDR3aa: CASSLPGTGSYEQYF
v_gene: TRBV28
abundance: .
d_gene: .
j_gene: TRBJ2-7

CDR3nt: TGTGCCAGCAGTTCGGTACAGGGCGAGCAGTACTTC
CDR3aa: CASSSVQGEQYF
v_gene: TRBV2
abundance: .
d_gene: .
j_gene: TRBJ2-7

CDR3nt: TGTGCCATCAGTGAGGCAGGGGCGTTCGATCAGCCCCAGCATTTT
CDR3aa: CAISEAGAFDQPQHF
v_gene: TRBV10-3
abundance: few
d_gene: .
j_gene: TRBJ1-5

CDR3nt: TGTGCCACCAGTGTCGGGGCGGTGCAGACCCAGTACTTC
CDR3aa: CATSVGAVQTQYF
v_gene: TRBV24-1
abundance: .
d_gene: .
j_gene: TRBJ2-5

CDR3nt: TGTGCCAGCAGCTTAAGCATCGGGACACGAAATCCCACAGATACGCAGTATTTT
CDR3aa: CASSLSIGTRNPTDTQYF
v_gene: TRBV7-3
abundance: many
d_gene: .
j_gene: TRBJ2-3

CDR3nt: TGCAGTGCTAGGGTTGCCGGGAGGGTGACAGATACGCAGTATTTT
CDR3aa: CSARVAGRVTDTQYF
v_gene: TRBV20-1
abundance: .
d_gene: TRBD2
j_gene: TRBJ2-3

CDR3nt: TGTGCCAGCAGTGCGCTAAGGACAGGGGGAGTTAGTAAGCAGTTCTTC
CDR3aa: CASSALRTGGVSKQFF
v_gene: TRBV25-1
abundance: .
d_gene: TRBD1
j_gene: TRBJ2-1

CDR3nt: TGTGCCAGCAGTTTGTGGTTCGAGACCCAGTACTTC
CDR3aa: CASSLWFETQYF
v_gene: TRBV12-3/TRBV12-4
abundance: few
d_gene: .
j_gene: TRBJ2-5

CDR3nt: TGTGCCAGCAGTCTTAGGAACAGGAACACCGGGGAGCTGTTTTTT
CDR3aa: CASSLRNRNTGELFF
v_gene: TRBV7-8
abundance: .
d_gene: .
j_gene: TRBJ2-2

CDR3nt: TGCGCCAGCAGCCAAGGGGCAGCCACAGTGTATGGCTACACCTTC
CDR3aa: CASSQGAATVYGYTF
v_gene: TRBV4-1
abundance: many
d_gene: .
j_gene: TRBJ1-2

CDR3nt: TGTGCCAGCAGCTTAGTTTGGACCGTGTGGCCCCAGCATTTT
CDR3aa: CASSLVWTVWPQHF
v_gene: TRBV7-4
abundance: few
d_gene: .
j_gene: TRBJ1-5

CDR3nt: TGCGCCAGCAGCCAACCTACCCGCGGGGTATACAATGAGCAGTTCTTC
CDR3aa: CASSQPTRGVYNEQFF
v_gene: TRBV4-1
abundance: .
d_gene: .
j_gene: TRBJ2-1

CDR3nt: TGTGCCAGCAGCTTAGGTACAGGGCCATCGGAGGAGCAGTTCTTC
CDR3aa: CASSLGTGPSEEQFF
v_gene: TRBV11-1
abundance: .
d_gene: .
j_gene: TRBJ2-1

CDR3nt: TGTGCCAGCAGCCCGGGGACAGGGGGCCAAGAGACCCAGTACTTC
CDR3aa: CASSPGTGGQETQYF
v_gene: TRBV7-2
abundance: few
d_gene: TRBD1
j_gene: TRBJ2-5

CDR3nt: TGTGCCAGCAGACGCTTTGGAGATGAGAATCAGCCCCAGCATTTT
CDR3aa: CASRRFGDENQPQHF
v_gene: TRBV7-2
abundance: many
d_gene: .
j_gene: TRBJ1-5

CDR3nt: TGTGCCAGCAGCTTAAGTTGGGCAAATTTGGTTGGCTACACCTTC
CDR3aa: CASSLSWANLVGYTF
v_gene: TRBV7-2
abundance: many
d_gene: .
j_gene: TRBJ1-2

CDR3nt: TGTGCCAGCAGTGAATCGGGGGTTCAGGACTATACGCAGTATTTT
CDR3aa: CASSESGVQDYTQYF
v_gene: TRBV25-1
abundance: .
d_gene: .
j_gene: TRBJ2-3

CDR3nt: TGTGCCAGCAGTTTGATGGAAGGCTACACCTTC
CDR3aa: CASSLMEGYTF
v_gene: TRBV28
abundance: many
d_gene: .
j_gene: TRBJ1-2

CDR3nt: TGTGCCAGCAGCCGAAGCCGGGACAATGGCTACACCTTC
CDR3aa: CASSRSRDNGYTF
v_gene: TRBV7-2
abundance: many
d_gene: .
j_gene: TRBJ1-2

CDR3nt: TGTGCCAGCTCACCGTCTTATCAGAGCGATGAGCAGTTCTTC
CDR3aa: CASSPSYQSDEQFF
v_gene: TRBV18
abundance: .
d_gene: .
j_gene: TRBJ2-1

CDR3nt: TGTGCCAGCAGTTACCTCCCGGGACAGGGGGCTTACGAGCAGTACTTC
CDR3aa: CASSYLPGQGAYEQYF
v_gene: TRBV6-2/TRBV6-3
abundance: few
d_gene: TRBD1
j_gene: TRBJ2-7

CDR3nt: TGTGCCAGCAGTCGCCGGGAGGGGCAATCTGAAGCTTTCTTT
CDR3aa: CASSRREGQSEAFF
v_gene: TRBV27
abundance: .
d_gene: .
j_gene: TRBJ1-1

CDR3nt: TGCGCCAGCAGCCTCTCAAGCCTAGGTGATACGCAGTATTTT
CDR3aa: CASSLSSLGDTQYF
v_gene: TRBV4-3
abundance: few
d_gene: .
j_gene: TRBJ2-3

CDR3nt: TGTGCCAGCAGTGAATACGGACAAATCTATGGCTACACCTTC
CDR3aa: CASSEYGQIYGYTF
v_gene: TRBV2
abundance: .
d_gene: .
j_gene: TRBJ1-2

CDR3nt: TGTGCCAGCAACACACGACAGGGGGAATCGATCAATGAGCAGTTCTTC
CDR3aa: CASNTRQGESINEQFF
v_gene: TRBV28
abundance: .
d_gene: TRBD1
j_gene: TRBJ2-1

CDR3nt: TGTGCCAGCAGTCACACTCCGGGACCAGTCGAAGCTTTCTTT
CDR3aa: CASSHTPGPVEAFF
v_gene: TRBV6-2/TRBV6-3
abundance: few
d_gene: .
j_gene: TRBJ1-1